Following are 20 T cell receptor beta chains from one sample sequenced in a study of beta chain features in type 1 diabetes. The authors reverse transcribed all of the isolated RNA, so sequencing captured expressed TCRB transcripts. Libraries were prepared by immunoSEQ multiplex PCR; TCRdb keeps only in-frame clonotypes and omits some of them. The sample lists 200,000 to 300,000 clones, 12% to 15% occurring once. The sample comprised naive CD4+ T cells from blood. The source is a woman aged 40 to 50 in good health.

This clone was seen a few times. The genes are TRBV29-1 and TRBJ2-1; 8 nucleotides match TRBD2. The germline gives CDR1 SQVTM, CDR2 ANQGSEA. The CDR3 contains 15 residues. V shed 6 bases and J 10 bases; nucleotides not matched to a gene: 17. The CDR3, as DNA: TGCAGCGTCAAAGCCCAACCAGCGGGGGCTCGGGAGCAGTTCTTC. Translation gives CSVKAQPAGAREQFF.

The rearrangement joins TRBV29-1 to TRBJ2-3, with 9 bases identical to TRBD2. Germline assignment: CDR1 SQVTM and CDR2 ANQGSEA. The V and J ends lost 5 bases and 15 bases, in that order; junction bases with no gene match: 12. The CDR3 is 12 amino acids. CDR3 DNA: TGCAGCGTTAATGTTATAGCGGGGGAATCCTATTTT. This encodes CSVNVIAGESYF.

This clone was counted only a few times. The gene calls are TRBV6-4 and TRBJ2-6, with a possible D match to TRBD2 (5 bases). Germline V gene data show CDR1 as MRHNA and CDR2 as SNTAGT. This CDR3 contains 16 residues. Trimming removed 3 bases at V and 13 bases at J, with 22 bases between. The CDR3 is CASSEGAEYGTGVLTF. The CDR3 DNA follows: TGTGCCAGCAGTGAGGGCGCAGAGTATGGAACGGGGGTCCTGACTTTC.

CDR3 sequence reads: CASSTPWAAETQYF. The DNA of the CDR3 is TGTGCCAGTAGTACCCCTTGGGCCGCAGAGACCCAGTACTTC. V usage is TRBV19 and J usage is TRBJ2-5; D is uncertain. The CDR3 length is 14 residues. V was shortened by 4 bases and J by 4 bases, with 13 bases between the two germline ends. The germline V gene encodes CDR1 LNHDA and CDR2 SQIVND (reference sequence).

This clone was recorded a few times. This chain links TRBV2 with TRBJ2-7; D unresolved. The V gene lost 6 bases and the J gene lost 7 bases, with 10 bases spanning the gap. This CDR3 region has 11 residues. CDR1 SNHLY and CDR2 FYNNEI come from the germline V gene. CDR3 residues: CASRNVREQYF. CDR3 sequence (DNA): TGTGCCAGCAGGAACGTGAGGGAGCAGTACTTC.

This clone was counted between two and nine times. The genes are TRBV1 and TRBJ2-2; TRBD2, the table's D call, was not compared with the DNA. TRBV1 is deemed a pseudogene. The CDR3 contains 14 residues. DNA of the CDR3: TGCACCAGCAGCCCTGGTAGCCCCCCCGGGGAGCTGTTTTTT. Its translation is CTSSPGSPPGELFF.

This clone was counted between two and nine times. This sequence joins TRBV15 and TRBJ1-1; TRBD1 might be the D (5 bases). The CDR3 length is 14 residues. Trimming pared 4 bases from V and 0 bases from J, leaving 9 bases between. The germline V gene encodes CDR1 LNHNV and CDR2 YYDKDF (reference sequence). This chain's CDR3 is CATSTGQMNTEAFF. The CDR3 region has the DNA TGTGCCACCAGCACAGGGCAGATGAACACTGAAGCTTTCTTT. Together with reference TRBV15 and TRBJ1-1, the CDR3 gives the full variable domain: DAMVIQNPRYQVTQFGKPVTLSCSQTLNHNVMYWYQQKSSQAPKLLFHYYDKDFNNEADTPDNFQSRRPNTSFCFLDIRSPGLGDTAMYLCATSTGQMNTEAFFGQGTRLTVV.

This clone was seen a handful of times. This sequence joins TRBV7-9 and TRBJ2-1; 7 bases are shared with TRBD2. Germline assignment: CDR1 SEHNR and CDR2 FQNEAQ (reference sequence). Losses at the gene ends were 1 base for V and 5 bases for J; bases not matched to a gene: 8. The CDR3 consists of 16 residues. CDR3 nucleotides: TGTGCCAGCAGCTTAGTGGTGGGGGGGTCCCACAATGAGCAGTTCTTC. Translated, it gives CASSLVVGGSHNEQFF.

This clone was detected only a few times. The chain is built from TRBV27 and TRBJ1-2; TRBD1 agrees at 9 bases. Per the germline V gene, CDR1 is MNHEY and CDR2 is SMNVEV (reference sequence). The J segment lost 6 bases and the V segment lost 2 bases, leaving 4 bases of the junction unmatched. CDR3 length: 14 residues. CDR3 residues: CASSLTGTGNGYTF. CDR3 nucleotides: TGTGCCAGCAGTTTAACCGGGACAGGGAATGGCTACACCTTC.

This clone was observed at least ten times. The chain combines TRBV7-2 with TRBJ1-2; TRBD1 aligns across 9 bases. The CDR3 is made up of 13 amino acids. The germline V gene encodes CDR1 SGHTA and CDR2 FQGNSA. V shed 6 bases and J 8 bases; nucleotides not matched to a gene: 7. Written as DNA, the CDR3 is TGTGCCAGCAGGGCCACAGGGGGCGGAGGCTACACCTTC. The encoded protein is CASRATGGGGYTF.

V is TRBV6-5 and J is TRBJ1-1; D is unclear. The length of the CDR3 is 14 residues. V lost 6 bases and J 0 bases, leaving 11 bases between the germline ends. Germline lookup yields CDR1 MNHEY and CDR2 SVGAGI. CDR3 residues: CASSIQLMNTEAFF. The CDR3, as DNA: TGTGCCAGCAGCATACAGCTCATGAACACTGAAGCTTTCTTT.

This clone was picked up a small number of times. The chain is built from TRBV7-2 and TRBJ2-1; possibly TRBD1 for D (6 bases). Trimming cost V 5 bases and J 4 bases, with 12 bases left between them. Germline V CDR1 and CDR2: SGHTA, FQGNSA. This CDR3 region has 14 residues. This CDR3 reads CASSQLQGYNEQFF. The CDR3 bases are TGTGCCAGCAGCCAACTACAGGGTTACAATGAGCAGTTCTTC.

This clone was observed a few times. This chain connects TRBV5-4 to TRBJ1-2; 8 positions agree with TRBD1. Germline lookup yields CDR1 SGHNT and CDR2 YYREEE (reference sequence). This CDR3 region has 14 residues. V lost 5 bases and J lost 7; bases outside the gene matches: 10. CDR3 in amino acids: CASREDRDAVGYTF. CDR3 bases: TGTGCCAGCAGGGAGGACAGGGACGCAGTTGGCTACACCTTC.

This clone was observed a handful of times. The V and J genes are TRBV5-1 and TRBJ1-5; 7 bases agree with TRBD1. The junction had 2 bases not matched to a gene; V was cut back by 4 bases and J by 4 bases. The germline CDR1 and CDR2 sequences are SGHRS and YFSETQ. The CDR3 spans 13 residues. The CDR3 nucleotides read TGCGCCAGCAGCATGGACAGGAATCAGCCCCAGCATTTT. Encoded protein: CASSMDRNQPQHF.

Details on this clone: Other nucleotide sequences from this sample produce the same CDR3. The chain's CDR3 is CSASLNEQFF. CDR3 coding DNA: TGCAGTGCTAGTCTCAATGAGCAGTTCTTC. This chain joins TRBV20-1 and TRBJ2-1; D not resolved. This CDR3 is built from 10 residues. The germline V gene encodes CDR1 DFQATT and CDR2 SNEGSKA (reference sequence). Trimming took 3 bases from V and 6 from J, leaving 3 bases between them.

The chain carries TRBV7-2 and TRBJ1-4; possibly TRBD1 for D (5 bases). Germline CDR1 is SGHTA and CDR2 is FQGNSA. Deletions cut 5 bases from V and 8 bases from J, with 15 bases between. There are 14 residues in the CDR3. The CDR3 sequence: CASSLPGYGEKLFF. DNA for the CDR3: TGTGCCAGCAGCCTCCCAGGGTACGGGGAAAAACTGTTTTTT.

The rearrangement links TRBV7-8 to TRBJ1-1; no definite D call. CDR1 and CDR2 from the germline V gene are SGHVS and FQNEAQ. V lost 1 base and J lost 7, with 13 bases in between. The CDR3 sequence is 14 residues long. The DNA of the CDR3 is TGTGCCAGCAGCTTAGAAACCTCTGCCGGTGAAGCTTTCTTT. Amino acid sequence: CASSLETSAGEAFF.

This clone was seen repeatedly, ten times or more. This chain connects TRBV27 to TRBJ2-4; D uncertain. The CDR3 sequence is 13 residues long. V was clipped by 0 bases and J by 8 bases, with 8 bases between them. CDR1 and CDR2 (germline): MNHEY, SMNVEV (reference sequence). The CDR3 nucleotides are TGTGCCAGCAGTTTATCCCCGGCGGACATTCAGTACTTC. Protein product: CASSLSPADIQYF.

The chain carries TRBV5-4 and TRBJ1-1; no firm D call. The CDR3 is 13 residues long. V was clipped by 2 bases and J by 0 bases, with 5 bases between them. The V gene's germline CDR1 is SGHNT and CDR2 YYREEE (reference sequence). CDR3 sequence reads: CASSFSLNTEAFF. The CDR3 bases are TGTGCCAGCAGCTTTAGCTTGAACACTGAAGCTTTCTTT.

This clone turned up a few times. Other DNA sequences within the sample encode an identical CDR3. The chain couples TRBV27 to TRBJ2-7, with a possible D match to TRBD2 (6 bases). This CDR3 has 14 amino acids. Germline assignment: CDR1 MNHEY and CDR2 SMNVEV (reference sequence). V dropped 4 bases and J dropped 4 bases, with 14 bases sitting between them. CDR3: CASSSPGLPYEQYF. Here the CDR3 DNA reads TGTGCCAGCAGTTCGCCGGGACTCCCGTACGAGCAGTACTTC.